This TCR beta chain emerged from a study of blood T cell repertoires in COVID-19. About the study: PBMCs, B-cell-depleted T cells, or T cells were the source of the cDNA or gDNA that made up the material.

The germline CDR1 and CDR2 sequences are MNHEY and SVGAGI. This CDR3 is built from 13 residues. With 5 bases removed from V and 4 bases from J, the gap between germline ends came to 11 bases. In the original workflow: Estimation of nucleated cell counts relied on the amplification of reference gene primers. Some clones are missing from TCRdb's copy, which holds only in-frame ones; the method was immunoSEQ multiplex PCR. Clone size and the V and J calls come from that table; the DNA yielded D and trimming. The sample includes some 210,000 clones, around 91% seen only once; the top ten take 4.5% to 5.5%.

The source is a woman between 35 and 50 years old with acute or convalescent COVID-19. The chain uses TRBV6-5 and TRBJ1-2; D gene unclear. Source material: peripheral blood. The CDR3 sequence is CASSRDAGYGYTF. CDR3 in DNA: TGTGCCAGCAGTCGGGATGCGGGCTATGGCTACACCTTC.